The 10 T cell receptor beta chains listed next were all sequenced from one sample in a study of T cells after yellow fever vaccination. MiXCR, applied by TCRdb to the 5' RACE reads, yields one record per CDR3 protein. The table has about 580,000 distinct CDR3 sequences, less than 20% seen once. Specimen: PBMCs, collected around 5 days after the first yellow fever vaccination. Receptors originate from a man younger than 35 who received the YFV17D yellow fever vaccine.

This clonotype has just a few counts. V gene TRBV7-9 combines with J gene TRBJ1-5; unclear D gene. V was trimmed by 3 bases and J by 0 bases, leaving 12 bases between them. Germline V CDR1 and CDR2: SEHNR, FQNEAQ (reference sequence). The CDR3 length is 16 residues. The CDR3 sequence is CASSFSYGGSNQPQHF. The CDR3 coding sequence is TGTGCCAGCAGCTTTAGCTACGGTGGTAGCAATCAGCCCCAGCATTTT. The variable domain in full, with the rest retrieved from reference TRBV7-9 and TRBJ1-5, is DTGVSQNPRHKITKRGQNVTFRCDPISEHNRLYWYRQTLGQGPEFLTYFQNEAQLEKSRLLSDRFSAERPKGSFSTLEIQRTEQGDSAMYLCASSFSYGGSNQPQHFGDGTRLSIL.

The V and J genes are TRBV19 and TRBJ2-5; 8 positions agree with TRBD2. The CDR3 spans 20 residues. The germline V gene has CDR1 LNHDA and CDR2 SQIVND (reference sequence). Germline trimming cut 1 base from V and 8 bases from J; bases unmatched to any gene: 24. The CDR3 region has the DNA TGTGCCAGTAGTATAGGGGGCTTGGGGCGGGGGGACTACTCGGCCCGCACCCAGTACTTC. It translates to CASSIGGLGRGDYSARTQYF. Full variable domain (rest looked up from reference TRBV19 and TRBJ2-5): DGGITQSPKYLFRKEGQNVTLSCEQNLNHDAMYWYRQDPGQGLRLIYYSQIVNDFQKGDIAEGYSVSREKKESFPLTVTSAQKNPTAFYLCASSIGGLGRGDYSARTQYFGPGTRLLVL.

This clonotype has a handful of counts. This chain links TRBV7-9 with TRBJ2-1, with D maybe TRBD2 (6 bases). V gave up 3 bases and J gave up 14 bases, with 14 bases separating them. Germline values: CDR1 SEHNR, CDR2 FQNEAQ (reference sequence). The CDR3 sequence is 12 residues long. The DNA for the CDR3 is TGTGCCAGCAGCTTGGAAGGGACTCAGAAGTTCTTC. Encoded protein: CASSLEGTQKFF.

The chain's CDR3 is CASSRGNLNTEAFF. In nucleotides, the CDR3 is TGTGCCAGCTCACGAGGGAACTTGAACACTGAAGCTTTCTTT. V and J are TRBV12-3 or TRBV12-4 and TRBJ1-1; the D is unclear. V dropped 8 bases and J dropped 0 bases, with 13 bases sitting between them. The CDR3 is 14 amino acids.

The table lists this clonotype with a few counts. The CDR3 nucleotides read TGCAGTGCTAGAGCTACACGCCGCGGTGAGCAGTTCTTC. This gives the protein CSARATRRGEQFF. The genes are TRBV20-1 and TRBJ2-1; D not resolved. CDR3 length equals 13 residues. Germline-derived CDR1 and CDR2 are DFQATT and SNEGSKA (reference sequence). Trimming pared 1 base from V and 9 bases from J, leaving 13 bases between.

The CDR3 region is CASSQVGGEQYV. The CDR3 DNA reads TGCGCCAGCAGCCAAGTGGGGGGCGAGCAGTACGTC. The J gene is TRBJ2-7, the V gene TRBV4-1; tentatively, D is TRBD2 (6 bases). CDR3 length: 12 residues. With 1 base removed from V and 6 bases from J, the gap between germline ends came to 7 bases. Germline CDR1 and CDR2: MGHRA and YSYEKL.

This clonotype occurred a few times. The chain employs TRBV7-9 and TRBJ2-5; 9 nucleotides align to TRBD1. CDR3 length equals 16 residues. Unmatched junction bases numbered 6, after V lost 1 base and J lost 3 bases. Germline V gene lookup returns CDR1 SEHNR and CDR2 FQNEAQ (reference sequence). In DNA, the CDR3 is TGTGCCAGCAGCTTAGATGGGACAGGGAGGAAAGAGACCCAGTACTTC. Protein: CASSLDGTGRKETQYF.

The chain combines TRBV5-1 with TRBJ2-4; D not resolved. V gave up 0 bases and J gave up 6 bases, with 16 bases separating them. Looked up from germline, CDR1 is SGHRS and CDR2 is YFSETQ. The CDR3 covers 16 residues. The CDR3 loop is CASSLESLWNGNIQYF. Here the CDR3 DNA reads TGCGCCAGCAGCTTGGAATCTCTCTGGAACGGAAACATTCAGTACTTC.

The chain combines TRBV30 with TRBJ2-7; D possibly corresponds to TRBD1 (6 bases). CDR1 is GTSNPN, CDR2 SVGIG, per germline (reference sequence). V was shortened by 5 bases and J by 4 bases, with 18 bases between the two germline ends. The CDR3 is made up of 14 amino acids. The CDR3 sequence: CAWEGDRRRYEQYF. The CDR3 DNA follows: TGTGCCTGGGAAGGAGACAGGAGACGTTACGAGCAGTACTTC.

V gene TRBV6-2 or TRBV6-3 combines with J gene TRBJ2-3; D is perhaps TRBD2 (6 bases). Germline CDR1 MNHEY, CDR2 SVGEGT. The CDR3 sequence is 14 residues long. The ends were cut back, 6 bases at V and 0 bases at J, with 10 bases in the middle. The CDR3 DNA reads TGTGCCAGCAGAAGCGGGTATAGCACAGATACGCAGTATTTT. Translating it yields CASRSGYSTDTQYF.